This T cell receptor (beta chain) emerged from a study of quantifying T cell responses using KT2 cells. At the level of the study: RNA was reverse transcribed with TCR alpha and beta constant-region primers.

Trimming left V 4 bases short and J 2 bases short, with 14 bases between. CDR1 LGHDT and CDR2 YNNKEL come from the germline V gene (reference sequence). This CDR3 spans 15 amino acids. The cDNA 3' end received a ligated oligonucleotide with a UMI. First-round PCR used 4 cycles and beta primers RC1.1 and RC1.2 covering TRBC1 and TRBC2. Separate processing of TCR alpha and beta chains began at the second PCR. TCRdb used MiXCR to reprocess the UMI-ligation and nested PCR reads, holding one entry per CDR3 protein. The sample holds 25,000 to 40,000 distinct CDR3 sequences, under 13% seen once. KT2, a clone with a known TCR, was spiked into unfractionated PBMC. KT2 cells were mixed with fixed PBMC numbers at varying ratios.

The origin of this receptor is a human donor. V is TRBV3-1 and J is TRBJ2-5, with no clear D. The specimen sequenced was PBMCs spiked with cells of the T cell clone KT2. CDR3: CASSPDVLVQETQYF. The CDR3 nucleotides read TGTGCCAGCAGCCCGGACGTCCTAGTTCAAGAGACCCAGTACTTC.